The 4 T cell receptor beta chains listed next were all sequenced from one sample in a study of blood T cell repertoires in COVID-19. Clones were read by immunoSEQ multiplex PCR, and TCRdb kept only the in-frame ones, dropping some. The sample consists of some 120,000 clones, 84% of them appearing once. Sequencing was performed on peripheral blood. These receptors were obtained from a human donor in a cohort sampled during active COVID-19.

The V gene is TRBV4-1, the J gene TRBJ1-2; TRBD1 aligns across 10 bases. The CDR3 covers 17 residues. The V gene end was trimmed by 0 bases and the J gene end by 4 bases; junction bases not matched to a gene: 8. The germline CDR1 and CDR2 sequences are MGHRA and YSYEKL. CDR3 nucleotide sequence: TGCGCCAGCAGCCAAGATGCCTTAGGACAGGGGGTCTATGGCTACACCTTC. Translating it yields CASSQDALGQGVYGYTF.

The CDR3 DNA follows: TGTGCCAGCATCCCCCCACAGGGGGGGAAGTATGGCTACACCTTC. Protein sequence: CASIPPQGGKYGYTF. The chain combines TRBV6-6 with TRBJ1-2; 8 bases agree with TRBD1. Germline lookup yields CDR1 MNHNY and CDR2 SVGAGI (reference sequence). The J segment lost 5 bases and the V segment lost 7 bases, leaving 12 bases of the junction unmatched. The length of the CDR3 is 15 residues.

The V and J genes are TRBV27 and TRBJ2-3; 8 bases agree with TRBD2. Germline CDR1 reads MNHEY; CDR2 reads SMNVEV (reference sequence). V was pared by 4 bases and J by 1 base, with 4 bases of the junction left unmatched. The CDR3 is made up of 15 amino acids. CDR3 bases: TGTGCCAGCAGTTCACCGGGGGGGGGCACAGATACGCAGTATTTT. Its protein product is CASSSPGGGTDTQYF.

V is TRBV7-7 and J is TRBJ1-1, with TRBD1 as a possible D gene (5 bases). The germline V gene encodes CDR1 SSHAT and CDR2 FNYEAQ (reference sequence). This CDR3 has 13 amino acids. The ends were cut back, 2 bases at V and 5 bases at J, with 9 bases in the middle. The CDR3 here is CASSLREGTEAFF. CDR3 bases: TGTGCCAGCAGCTTAAGGGAGGGGACTGAAGCTTTCTTT.